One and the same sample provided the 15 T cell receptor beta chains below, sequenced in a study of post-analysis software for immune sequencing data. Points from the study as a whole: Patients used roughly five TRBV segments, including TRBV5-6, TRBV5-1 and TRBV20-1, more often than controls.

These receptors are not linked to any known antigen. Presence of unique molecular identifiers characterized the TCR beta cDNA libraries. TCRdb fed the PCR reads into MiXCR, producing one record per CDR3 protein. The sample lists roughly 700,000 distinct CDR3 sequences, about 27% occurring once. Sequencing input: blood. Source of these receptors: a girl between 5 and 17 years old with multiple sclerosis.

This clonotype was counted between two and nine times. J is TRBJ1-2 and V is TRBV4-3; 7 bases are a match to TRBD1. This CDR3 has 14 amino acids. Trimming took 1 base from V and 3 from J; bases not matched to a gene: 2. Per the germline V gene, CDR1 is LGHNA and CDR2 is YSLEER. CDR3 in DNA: TGCGCCAGCAGCCAAGGGACAGGAGACTATGGCTACACCTTC. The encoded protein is CASSQGTGDYGYTF.

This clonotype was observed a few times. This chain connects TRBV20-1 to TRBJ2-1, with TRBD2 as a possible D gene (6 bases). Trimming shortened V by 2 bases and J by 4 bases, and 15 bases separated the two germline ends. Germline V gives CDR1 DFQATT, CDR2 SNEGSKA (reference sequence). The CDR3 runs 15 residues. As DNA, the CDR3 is TGCAGTGCTAGATCGGAGGGGAGCGGGTACAATGAGCAGTTCTTC. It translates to CSARSEGSGYNEQFF.

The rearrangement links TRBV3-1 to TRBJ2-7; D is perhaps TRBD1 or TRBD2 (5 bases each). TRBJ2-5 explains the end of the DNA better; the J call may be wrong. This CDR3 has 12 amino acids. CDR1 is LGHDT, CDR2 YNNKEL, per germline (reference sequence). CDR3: CASKGSSETQYF. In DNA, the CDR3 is TGTGCCAGCAAGGGGAGTTCGGAGACCCAGTACTTC.

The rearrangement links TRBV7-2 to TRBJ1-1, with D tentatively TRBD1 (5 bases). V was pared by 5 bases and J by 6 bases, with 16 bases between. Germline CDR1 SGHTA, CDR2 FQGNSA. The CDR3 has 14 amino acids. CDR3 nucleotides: TGTGCCAGCAGCCGTGTAGGGGACCCCTCTGAAGCTTTCTTT. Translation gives CASSRVGDPSEAFF.

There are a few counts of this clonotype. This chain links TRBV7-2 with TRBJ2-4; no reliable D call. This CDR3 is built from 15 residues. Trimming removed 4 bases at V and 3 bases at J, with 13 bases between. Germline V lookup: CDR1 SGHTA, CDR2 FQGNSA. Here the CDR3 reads CASSSATVGKNIQYF. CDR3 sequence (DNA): TGTGCCAGCAGCTCCGCAACAGTGGGCAAAAACATTCAGTACTTC.

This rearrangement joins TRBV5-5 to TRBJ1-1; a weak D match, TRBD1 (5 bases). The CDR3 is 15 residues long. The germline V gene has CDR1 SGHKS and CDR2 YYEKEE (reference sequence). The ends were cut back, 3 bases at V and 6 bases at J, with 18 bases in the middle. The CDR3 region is CASSSGLWGLAEAFF. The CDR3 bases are TGTGCCAGCAGCTCCGGTTTGTGGGGCCTCGCTGAAGCTTTCTTT.

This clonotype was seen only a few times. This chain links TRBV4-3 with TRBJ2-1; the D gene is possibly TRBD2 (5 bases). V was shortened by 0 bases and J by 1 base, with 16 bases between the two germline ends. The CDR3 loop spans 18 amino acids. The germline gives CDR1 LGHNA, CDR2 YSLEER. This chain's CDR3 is CASSQDASWGASYNEQFF. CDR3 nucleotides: TGCGCCAGCAGCCAAGATGCGAGTTGGGGAGCGTCCTACAATGAGCAGTTCTTC.

The CDR3 DNA reads as TGCAGCGTTGGGGTTCTGGGCACAGATACGCAGTATTTT. This codes for CSVGVLGTDTQYF. This sequence joins TRBV29-1 and TRBJ2-3; D is uncertain. The germline V gene encodes CDR1 SQVTM and CDR2 ANQGSEA. Trimming took 4 bases from V and 1 from J, leaving 9 bases between them. This CDR3 is built from 13 residues.

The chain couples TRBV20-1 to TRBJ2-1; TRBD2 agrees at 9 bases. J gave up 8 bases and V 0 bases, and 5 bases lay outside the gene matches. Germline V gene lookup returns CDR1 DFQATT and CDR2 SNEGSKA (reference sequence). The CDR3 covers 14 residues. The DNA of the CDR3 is TGCAGTGCTAGAGAGGCTAGCGGGATCCATGAGCAGTTCTTC. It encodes CSAREASGIHEQFF.

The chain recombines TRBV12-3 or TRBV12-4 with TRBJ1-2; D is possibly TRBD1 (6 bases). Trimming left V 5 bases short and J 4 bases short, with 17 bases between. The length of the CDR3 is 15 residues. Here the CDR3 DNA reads TGTGCCAGCAGTCCTCAGACAGGCAACAGCTATGGCTACACCTTC. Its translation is CASSPQTGNSYGYTF.

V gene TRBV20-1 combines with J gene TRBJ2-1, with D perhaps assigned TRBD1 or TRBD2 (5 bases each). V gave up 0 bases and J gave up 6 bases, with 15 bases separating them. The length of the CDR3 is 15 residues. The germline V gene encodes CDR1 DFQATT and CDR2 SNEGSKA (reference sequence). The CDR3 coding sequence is TGCAGTGCTAGAGACCCCGTTGGGGGTGGCAATGAGCAGTTCTTC. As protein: CSARDPVGGGNEQFF.

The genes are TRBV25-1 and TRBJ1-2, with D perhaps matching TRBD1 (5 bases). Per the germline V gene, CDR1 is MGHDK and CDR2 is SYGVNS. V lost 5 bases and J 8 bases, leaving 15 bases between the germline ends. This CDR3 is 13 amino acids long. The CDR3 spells CASSYGTHYGYTF. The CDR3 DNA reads TGTGCCAGCAGTTACGGGACTCATTACGGCTACACCTTC.

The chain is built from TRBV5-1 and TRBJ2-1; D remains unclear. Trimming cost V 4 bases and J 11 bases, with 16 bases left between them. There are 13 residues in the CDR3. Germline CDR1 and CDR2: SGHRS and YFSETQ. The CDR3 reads CASSLPSGFKQFF. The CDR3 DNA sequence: TGCGCCAGCAGCCTCCCTTCTGGCTTCAAGCAGTTCTTC.

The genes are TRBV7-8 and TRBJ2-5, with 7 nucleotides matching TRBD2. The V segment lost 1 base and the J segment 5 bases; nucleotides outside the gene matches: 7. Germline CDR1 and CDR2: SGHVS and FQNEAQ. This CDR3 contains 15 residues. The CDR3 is CASSLGREFQETQYF. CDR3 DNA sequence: TGTGCCAGCAGCTTAGGGCGGGAGTTCCAGGAGACCCAGTACTTC. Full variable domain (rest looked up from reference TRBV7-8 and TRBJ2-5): GAGVSQSPRYKVAKRGQDVALRCDPISGHVSLFWYQQALGQGPEFLTYFQNEAQLDKSGLPSDRFFAERPEGSVSTLKIQRTQQEDSAVYLCASSLGREFQETQYFGPGTRLLVL.

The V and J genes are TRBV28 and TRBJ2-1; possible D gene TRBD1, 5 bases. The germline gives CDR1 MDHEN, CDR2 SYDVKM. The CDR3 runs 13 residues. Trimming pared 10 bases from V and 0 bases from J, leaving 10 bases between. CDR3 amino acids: CATRQFSYNEQFF. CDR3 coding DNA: TGTGCCACCCGACAGTTCTCCTACAATGAGCAGTTCTTC.